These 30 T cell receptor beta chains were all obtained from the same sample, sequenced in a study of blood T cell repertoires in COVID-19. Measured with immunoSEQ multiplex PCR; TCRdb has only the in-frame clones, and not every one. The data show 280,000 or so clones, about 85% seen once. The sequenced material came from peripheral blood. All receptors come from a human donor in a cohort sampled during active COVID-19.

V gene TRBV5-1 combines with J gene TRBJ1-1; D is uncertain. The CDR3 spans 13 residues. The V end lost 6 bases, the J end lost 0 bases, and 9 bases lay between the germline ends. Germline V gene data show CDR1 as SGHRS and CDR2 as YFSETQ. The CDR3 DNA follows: TGCGCCAGCATGGAGCCCATGAACACTGAAGCTTTCTTT. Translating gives CASMEPMNTEAFF.

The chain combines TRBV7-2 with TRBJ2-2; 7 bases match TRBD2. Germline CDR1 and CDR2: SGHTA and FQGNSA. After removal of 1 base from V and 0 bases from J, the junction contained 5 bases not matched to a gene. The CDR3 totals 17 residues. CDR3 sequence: CASSLERLAANTGELFF. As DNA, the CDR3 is TGTGCCAGCAGCTTAGAAAGACTAGCCGCGAACACCGGGGAGCTGTTTTTT.

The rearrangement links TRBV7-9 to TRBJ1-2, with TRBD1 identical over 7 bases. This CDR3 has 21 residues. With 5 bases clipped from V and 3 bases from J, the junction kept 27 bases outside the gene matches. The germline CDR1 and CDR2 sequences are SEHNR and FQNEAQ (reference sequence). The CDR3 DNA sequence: TGTGCCAGCAGCACCAGGACCCGGGGACTTAAAAGGACAGGATCGGACTATGGCTACACCTTC. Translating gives CASSTRTRGLKRTGSDYGYTF.

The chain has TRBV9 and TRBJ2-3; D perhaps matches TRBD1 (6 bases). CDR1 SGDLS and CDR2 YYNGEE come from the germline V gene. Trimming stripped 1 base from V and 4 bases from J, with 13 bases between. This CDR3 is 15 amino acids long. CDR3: CASSVRQDTADTQYF. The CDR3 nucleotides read TGTGCCAGCAGCGTAAGACAGGATACGGCAGATACGCAGTATTTT. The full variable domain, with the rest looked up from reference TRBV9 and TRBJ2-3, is DSGVTQTPKHLITATGQRVTLRCSPRSGDLSVYWYQQSLDQGLQFLIQYYNGEERAKGNILERFSAQQFPDLHSELNLSSLELGDSALYFCASSVRQDTADTQYFGPGTRLTVL.

Here the CDR3 reads CAISDSGTTNEKLFF. In DNA form, the CDR3 reads TGTGCCATCAGTGATTCAGGGACAACTAATGAAAAACTGTTTTTT. The chain carries TRBV10-3 and TRBJ1-4, with a possible D match to TRBD1 (5 bases). The V and J ends lost 3 bases and 0 bases respectively, with 8 bases between them. Looked up from germline, CDR1 is ENHRY and CDR2 is SYGVKD. CDR3 length: 15 residues.

Written as DNA, the CDR3 is TGTGCCAGCAGCCAAGTCGGGGTAGCGGGAGGGCCGAGCTCCTACAATGAGCAGTTCTTC. Its protein product is CASSQVGVAGGPSSYNEQFF. V gene TRBV3-1 (or the pseudogene TRBV3-2) combines with J gene TRBJ2-1; 11 bases are shared with TRBD2. The germline V gene has CDR1 LGHDT and CDR2 YNNKEL (reference sequence). This CDR3 contains 20 residues. The junction had 11 bases not matched to a gene; V was cut back by 1 base and J by 0 bases.

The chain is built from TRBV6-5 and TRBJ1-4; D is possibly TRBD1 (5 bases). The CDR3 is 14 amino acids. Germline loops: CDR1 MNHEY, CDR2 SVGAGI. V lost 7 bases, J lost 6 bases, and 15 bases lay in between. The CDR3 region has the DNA TGTGCCAGCACCCCGGGGAGGGGAGATGAAAAACTGTTTTTT. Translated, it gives CASTPGRGDEKLFF.

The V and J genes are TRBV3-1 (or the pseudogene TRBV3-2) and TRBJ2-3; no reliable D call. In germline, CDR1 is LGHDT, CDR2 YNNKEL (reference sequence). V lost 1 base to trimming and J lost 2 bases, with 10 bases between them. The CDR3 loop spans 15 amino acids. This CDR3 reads CASSQVNSYTDTQYF. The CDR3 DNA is TGTGCCAGCAGCCAAGTCAACAGTTACACAGATACGCAGTATTTT.

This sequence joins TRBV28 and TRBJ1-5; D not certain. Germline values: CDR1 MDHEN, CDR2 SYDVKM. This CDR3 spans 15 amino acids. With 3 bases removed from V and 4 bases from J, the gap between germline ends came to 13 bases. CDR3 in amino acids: CASSFPDATNQPQHF. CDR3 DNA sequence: TGTGCCAGCAGTTTTCCTGACGCGACTAATCAGCCCCAGCATTTT.

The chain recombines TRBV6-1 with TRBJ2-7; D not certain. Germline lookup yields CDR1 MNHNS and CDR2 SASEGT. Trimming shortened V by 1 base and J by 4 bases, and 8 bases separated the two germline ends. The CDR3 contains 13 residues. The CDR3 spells CASSEGGRYEQYF. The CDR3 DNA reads TGTGCCAGCAGTGAAGGTGGTCGGTACGAGCAGTACTTC.

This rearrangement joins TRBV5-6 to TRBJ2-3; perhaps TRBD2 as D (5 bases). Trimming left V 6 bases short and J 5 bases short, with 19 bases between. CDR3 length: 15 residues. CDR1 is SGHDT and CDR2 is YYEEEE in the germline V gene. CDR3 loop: CASTKTGFGRDTQYF. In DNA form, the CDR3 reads TGTGCCAGCACCAAGACTGGGTTTGGGAGAGATACGCAGTATTTT.

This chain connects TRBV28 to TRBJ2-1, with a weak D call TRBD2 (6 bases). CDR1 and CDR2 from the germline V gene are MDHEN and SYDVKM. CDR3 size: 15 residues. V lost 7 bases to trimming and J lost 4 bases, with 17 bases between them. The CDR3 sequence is CASTLGRDPYNEQFF. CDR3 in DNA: TGTGCCAGCACCCTTGGGCGGGATCCATACAATGAGCAGTTCTTC. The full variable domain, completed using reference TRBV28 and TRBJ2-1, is DVKVTQSSRYLVKRTGEKVFLECVQDMDHENMFWYRQDPGLGLRLIYFSYDVKMKEKGDIPEGYSVSREKKERFSLILESASTNQTSMYLCASTLGRDPYNEQFFGPGTRLTVL.

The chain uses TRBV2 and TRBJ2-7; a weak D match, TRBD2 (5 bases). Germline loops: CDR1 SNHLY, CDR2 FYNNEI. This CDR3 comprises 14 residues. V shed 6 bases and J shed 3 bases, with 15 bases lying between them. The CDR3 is CASRRELGNYEQYF. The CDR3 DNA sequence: TGTGCCAGCAGAAGGGAGCTGGGGAACTACGAGCAGTACTTC.

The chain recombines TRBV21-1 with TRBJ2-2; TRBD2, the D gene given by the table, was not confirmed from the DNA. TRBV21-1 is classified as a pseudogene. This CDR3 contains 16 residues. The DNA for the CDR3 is TGTGCCAGCATAAGGTCGGGACTCCCCTGGGCCGGGGAGCTGTTTTTT. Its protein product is CASIRSGLPWAGELFF.

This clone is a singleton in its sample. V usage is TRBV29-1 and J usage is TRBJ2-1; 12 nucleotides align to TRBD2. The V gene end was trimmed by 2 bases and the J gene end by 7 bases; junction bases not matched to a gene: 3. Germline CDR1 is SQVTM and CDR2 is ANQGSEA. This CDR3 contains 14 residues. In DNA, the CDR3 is TGCAGCGTTGAAAGGCTAGCGGGAGGGAATGAGCAGTTCTTC. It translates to CSVERLAGGNEQFF.

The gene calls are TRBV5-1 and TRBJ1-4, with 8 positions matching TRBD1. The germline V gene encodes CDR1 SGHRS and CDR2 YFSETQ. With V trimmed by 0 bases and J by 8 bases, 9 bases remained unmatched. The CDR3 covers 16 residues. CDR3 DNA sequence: TGCGCCAGCAGCTTGGGATCAGGGGGCGCTTTGGAAAAACTGTTTTTT. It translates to CASSLGSGGALEKLFF.

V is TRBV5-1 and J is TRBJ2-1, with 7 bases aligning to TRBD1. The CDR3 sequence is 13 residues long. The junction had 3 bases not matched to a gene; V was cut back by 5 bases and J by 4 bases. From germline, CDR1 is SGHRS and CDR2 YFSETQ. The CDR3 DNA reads TGCGCCAGCAGAGGGACAGAATACAATGAGCAGTTCTTC. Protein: CASRGTEYNEQFF.

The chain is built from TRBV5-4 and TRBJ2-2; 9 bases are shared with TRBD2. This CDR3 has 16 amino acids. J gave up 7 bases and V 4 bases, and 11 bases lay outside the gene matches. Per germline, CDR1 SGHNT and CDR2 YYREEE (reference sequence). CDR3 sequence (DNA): TGTGCCAGCAGCCGAGGAGCGGGAGGCGGGGACGGGGAGCTGTTTTTT. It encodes CASSRGAGGGDGELFF.

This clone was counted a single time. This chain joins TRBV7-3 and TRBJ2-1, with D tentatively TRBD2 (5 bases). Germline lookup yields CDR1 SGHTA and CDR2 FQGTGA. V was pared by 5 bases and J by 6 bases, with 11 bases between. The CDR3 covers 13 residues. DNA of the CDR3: TGTGCCAGCAGCACCCTTCGGGGCAATGAGCAGTTCTTC. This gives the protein CASSTLRGNEQFF.

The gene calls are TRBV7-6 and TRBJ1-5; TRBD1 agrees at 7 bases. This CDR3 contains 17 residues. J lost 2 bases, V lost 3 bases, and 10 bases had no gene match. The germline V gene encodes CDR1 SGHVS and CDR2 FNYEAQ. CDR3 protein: CASSLQPPGGGNQPQHF. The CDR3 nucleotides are TGTGCCAGCAGCTTGCAACCTCCAGGGGGAGGCAATCAGCCCCAGCATTTT.

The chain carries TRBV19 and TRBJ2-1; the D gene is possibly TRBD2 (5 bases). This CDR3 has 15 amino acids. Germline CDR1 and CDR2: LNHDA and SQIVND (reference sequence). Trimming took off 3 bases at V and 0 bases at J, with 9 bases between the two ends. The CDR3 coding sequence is TGTGCCAGTAGTATCCGGGGAGTCTCCTACAATGAGCAGTTCTTC. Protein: CASSIRGVSYNEQFF. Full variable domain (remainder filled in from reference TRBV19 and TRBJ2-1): DGGITQSPKYLFRKEGQNVTLSCEQNLNHDAMYWYRQDPGQGLRLIYYSQIVNDFQKGDIAEGYSVSREKKESFPLTVTSAQKNPTAFYLCASSIRGVSYNEQFFGPGTRLTVL.

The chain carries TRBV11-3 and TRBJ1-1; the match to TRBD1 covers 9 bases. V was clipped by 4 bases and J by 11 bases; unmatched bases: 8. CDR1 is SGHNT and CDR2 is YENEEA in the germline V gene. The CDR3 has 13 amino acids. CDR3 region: CASSSRQGGEAFF. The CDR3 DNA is TGTGCCAGCAGCTCTCGACAGGGGGGTGAGGCTTTCTTT.

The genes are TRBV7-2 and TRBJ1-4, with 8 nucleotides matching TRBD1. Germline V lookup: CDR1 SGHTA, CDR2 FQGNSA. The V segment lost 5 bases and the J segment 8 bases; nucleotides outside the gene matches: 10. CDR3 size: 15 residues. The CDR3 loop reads CASSPKTGVSEKLFF. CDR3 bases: TGTGCCAGCAGCCCCAAGACAGGGGTGAGCGAAAAACTGTTTTTT.

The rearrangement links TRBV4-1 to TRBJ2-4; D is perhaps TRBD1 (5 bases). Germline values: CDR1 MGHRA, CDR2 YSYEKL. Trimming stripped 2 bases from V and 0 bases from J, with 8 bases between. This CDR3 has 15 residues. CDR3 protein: CASSQMQGAKNIQYF. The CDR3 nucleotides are TGCGCCAGCAGCCAAATGCAGGGAGCCAAAAACATTCAGTACTTC.

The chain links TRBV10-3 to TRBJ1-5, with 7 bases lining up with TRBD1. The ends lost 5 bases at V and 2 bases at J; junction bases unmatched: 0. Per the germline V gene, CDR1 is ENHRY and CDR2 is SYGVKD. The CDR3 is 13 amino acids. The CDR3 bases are TGTGCCATCAGTACAGGGGGCAATCAGCCCCAGCATTTT. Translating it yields CAISTGGNQPQHF.

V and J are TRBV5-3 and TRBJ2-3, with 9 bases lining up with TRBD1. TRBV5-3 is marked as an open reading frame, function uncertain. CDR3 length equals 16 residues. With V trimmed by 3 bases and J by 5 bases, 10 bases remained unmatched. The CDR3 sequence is CARSSPGQGGEDTQYF. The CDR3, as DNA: TGTGCCAGAAGCTCGCCGGGACAGGGAGGGGAAGATACGCAGTATTTT.

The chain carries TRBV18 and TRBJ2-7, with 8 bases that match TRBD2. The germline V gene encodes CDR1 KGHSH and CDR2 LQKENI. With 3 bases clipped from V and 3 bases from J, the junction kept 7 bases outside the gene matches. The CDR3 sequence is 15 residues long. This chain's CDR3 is CASSPIQAGGYEQYF. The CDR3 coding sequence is TGTGCCAGCTCACCGATCCAGGCGGGGGGCTACGAGCAGTACTTC.

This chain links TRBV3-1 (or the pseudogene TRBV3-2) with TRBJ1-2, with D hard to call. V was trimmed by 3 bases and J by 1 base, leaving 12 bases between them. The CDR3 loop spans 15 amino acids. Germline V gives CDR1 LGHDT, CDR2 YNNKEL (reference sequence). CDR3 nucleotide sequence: TGTGCCAGCAGCCAGAACCTTCTAATTAACTATGGCTACACCTTC. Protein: CASSQNLLINYGYTF.

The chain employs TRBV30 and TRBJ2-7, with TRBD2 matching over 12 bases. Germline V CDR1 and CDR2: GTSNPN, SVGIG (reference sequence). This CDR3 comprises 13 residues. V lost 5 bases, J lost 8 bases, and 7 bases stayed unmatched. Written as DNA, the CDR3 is TGTGCCTGGGTTCCTGGACTAGCGGGACAGCAGTACTTC. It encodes CAWVPGLAGQQYF.

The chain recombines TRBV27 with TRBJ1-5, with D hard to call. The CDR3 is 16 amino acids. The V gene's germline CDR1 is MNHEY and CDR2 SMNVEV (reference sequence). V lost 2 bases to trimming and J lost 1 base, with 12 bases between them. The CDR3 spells CASSLSPSLSNQPQHF. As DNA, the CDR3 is TGTGCCAGCAGTTTAAGTCCCAGTCTGAGCAATCAGCCCCAGCATTTT.